One and the same sample provided the 20 T cell receptor beta chains below, sequenced in a study of shared clonotypes between healthy human individuals. Sequenced by immunoSEQ multiplex PCR; TCRdb stores in-frame clones only, minus some. The sample shows some 300,000 clones, about 73% of them seen only once. Source material: memory CD4+ T cells sorted from blood. Subset indicated: CD45RA-negative fraction. The source of these receptors is a man aged 25-45 years in good health.

The chain recombines TRBV28 with TRBJ2-5; 9 bases are shared with TRBD2. CDR3 length equals 17 residues. Germline CDR1 MDHEN, CDR2 SYDVKM. The V and J ends lost 5 bases and 5 bases, in that order; junction bases with no gene match: 15. The CDR3 reads CASSRIDSGSWGETQYF. The CDR3 DNA sequence: TGTGCCAGCAGTCGGATAGATAGCGGGAGTTGGGGGGAGACCCAGTACTTC.

Turning to this clone: The identical CDR3 is also encoded by other nucleotide sequences in the sample. In DNA form, the CDR3 reads TGTGCCAGCAGCTTTTCCGACTACGAGCAGTACTTC. Translation gives CASSFSDYEQYF. This chain joins TRBV7-9 and TRBJ2-7; D ambiguous. The germline V and J ends were trimmed by 3 bases and 3 bases, with 6 bases remaining between them. CDR1 and CDR2 from the germline V gene are SEHNR and FQNEAQ (reference sequence). The CDR3 spans 12 residues.

This clone came up a few times. This sequence joins TRBV15 and TRBJ1-5, with 7 bases fitting TRBD1. The CDR3 sequence is 14 residues long. Trimming took 3 bases from V and 6 from J; bases not matched to a gene: 5. CDR1 and CDR2 (germline): LNHNV, YYDKDF (reference sequence). CDR3 sequence reads: CATSRRDSGQPQHF. The CDR3 bases are TGTGCCACCAGCAGGCGGGACAGCGGTCAGCCCCAGCATTTT.

J is TRBJ1-1 and V is TRBV6-6; D gene unclear. Germline CDR1 is MNHNY and CDR2 is SVGAGI (reference sequence). The CDR3 covers 13 residues. Trimming shortened V by 2 bases and J by 10 bases, and 14 bases separated the two germline ends. The CDR3: CASSYRAAPGAFF. CDR3 bases: TGTGCCAGCAGTTACAGAGCCGCCCCGGGAGCTTTCTTT.

This clone was observed once. The rearrangement uses TRBV6-1 and TRBJ2-7; 8 bases align to TRBD1. The trim removed 1 base at V and 0 bases at J, leaving 8 bases unmatched. Per the germline V gene, CDR1 is MNHNS and CDR2 is SASEGT. This CDR3 spans 17 amino acids. CDR3 region: CASSEVRTGYISYEQYF. CDR3 in DNA: TGTGCCAGCAGTGAAGTCAGGACAGGGTATATCTCCTACGAGCAGTACTTC.

The genes are TRBV2 and TRBJ2-3; D remains ambiguous. V was cut by 3 bases and J by 2 bases, with 6 bases left in between. CDR3 size: 13 residues. Per the germline V gene, CDR1 is SNHLY and CDR2 is FYNNEI. CDR3 nucleotides: TGTGCCAGCAGTGACCCCGACACAGATACGCAGTATTTT. It codes for CASSDPDTDTQYF.

This clone was picked up a small number of times. The rearrangement joins TRBV19 to TRBJ1-5; a possible D gene is TRBD1 (5 bases). V was trimmed by 3 bases and J by 10 bases, leaving 10 bases between them. This CDR3 spans 12 amino acids. Germline V lookup: CDR1 LNHDA, CDR2 SQIVND (reference sequence). CDR3 protein: CASSISGSPQHF. Written as DNA, the CDR3 is TGTGCCAGTAGTATTTCAGGGTCTCCCCAGCATTTT.

V is TRBV2 and J is TRBJ2-1, with D perhaps matching TRBD1 or TRBD2 (6 bases each). This CDR3 spans 12 amino acids. The germline V and J ends were trimmed by 3 bases and 12 bases, with 12 bases remaining between them. Germline V gives CDR1 SNHLY, CDR2 FYNNEI. The CDR3 here is CASSELGGRQFF. For the CDR3, the DNA is TGTGCCAGCAGTGAGCTGGGGGGCCGGCAGTTCTTC. Full variable domain (outside the CDR3, taken from reference TRBV2 and TRBJ2-1): EPEVTQTPSHQVTQMGQEVILRCVPISNHLYFYWYRQILGQKVEFLVSFYNNEISEKSEIFDDQFSVERPDGSNFTLKIRSTKLEDSAMYFCASSELGGRQFFGPGTRLTVL.

As regards this clone: One base away lies a much larger clone, so this may be a sequencing read error. The sample carries other DNA sequences with the same CDR3. DNA of the CDR3: TGTGCCAGCAGCTTGGGAGATACGCAGTATTTT. Amino acid sequence: CASSLGDTQYF. The chain recombines TRBV5-4 with TRBJ2-3; D unresolved. Germline V CDR1 and CDR2: SGHNT, YYREEE (reference sequence). The CDR3 runs 11 residues. Between the trimmed V and J ends, which lost 0 bases and 5 bases, there was a span of 1 base.

V usage is TRBV5-4 and J usage is TRBJ2-5; D unresolved. The CDR3 length is 15 residues. Trimming took 0 bases from V and 3 from J, leaving 12 bases between them. The V gene's germline CDR1 is SGHNT and CDR2 YYREEE (reference sequence). The CDR3 DNA reads TGTGCCAGCAGCTTGGTCCCGCATAGAAAAGAGACCCAGTACTTC. Protein product: CASSLVPHRKETQYF.

The table lists this clone with a few counts. The chain joins TRBV5-6 to TRBJ1-2; the D gene is possibly TRBD1 (5 bases). The V gene's germline CDR1 is SGHDT and CDR2 YYEEEE. Trimming left V 4 bases short and J 7 bases short, with 20 bases between. CDR3 size: 15 residues. CDR3 in DNA: TGTGCCAGCAGCCGTTCGGTCGGGGGGTATACTGGCTACACCTTC. It encodes CASSRSVGGYTGYTF.

The V call is TRBV18, the J call TRBJ1-1; D is unresolved. The V gene's germline CDR1 is KGHSH and CDR2 LQKENI. CDR3 length: 15 amino acids. The V end was cut by 3 bases, the J end by 1 base, with 12 bases between. The CDR3 reads CASSPGISENTEAFF. The CDR3 coding sequence is TGTGCCAGCTCACCCGGGATTTCGGAGAACACTGAAGCTTTCTTT.

This clone was seen repeatedly, ten times or more. The chain couples TRBV9 to TRBJ2-3; 8 bases map to TRBD2. V shed 3 bases, J shed 6 bases, and the junction held 3 bases outside the gene matches. The length of the CDR3 is 13 residues. The germline CDR1 and CDR2 sequences are SGDLS and YYNGEE. This CDR3 reads CASSGTSWDTQYF. For the CDR3, the DNA is TGTGCCAGCAGCGGGACTAGCTGGGATACGCAGTATTTT.

This rearrangement joins TRBV7-2 to TRBJ1-5, with D uncertain. The CDR3 has 14 residues. Trimming took off 1 base at V and 0 bases at J, with 4 bases between the two ends. The V gene's germline CDR1 is SGHTA and CDR2 FQGNSA. The CDR3 region is CASSLGHSNQPQHF. CDR3 sequence (DNA): TGTGCCAGCAGCTTAGGGCATAGCAATCAGCCCCAGCATTTT.

V and J are TRBV5-1 and TRBJ2-6, with 8 bases identical to TRBD1. The CDR3 has 16 amino acids. V dropped 5 bases and J dropped 3; count of bases not matched to a gene: 7. From germline, CDR1 is SGHRS and CDR2 YFSETQ. The CDR3 DNA sequence: TGCGCCAGCAGGACAGGGGTTTCGGGTGGGGCCAACGTCCTGACTTTC. Translation gives CASRTGVSGGANVLTF.

The chain employs TRBV27 and TRBJ1-1, with a weak D call TRBD1 (6 bases). The CDR3 loop spans 14 amino acids. The V end lost 2 bases, the J end lost 0 bases, and 7 bases lay between the germline ends. The germline CDR1 and CDR2 sequences are MNHEY and SMNVEV (reference sequence). In nucleotides, the CDR3 is TGTGCCAGCAGTTTAAACAGGGTGAACACTGAAGCTTTCTTT. Translated, it gives CASSLNRVNTEAFF.

The V gene is TRBV5-1, the J gene TRBJ2-7; TRBD1 agrees at 7 bases. The V and J ends lost 0 bases and 6 bases, in that order; junction bases with no gene match: 9. In germline, CDR1 is SGHRS, CDR2 YFSETQ. CDR3 length: 15 residues. The CDR3: CASSLVGQGVSEQYF. DNA for the CDR3: TGCGCCAGCAGCTTGGTAGGGCAGGGGGTCTCCGAGCAGTACTTC.

V usage is TRBV6-5 and J usage is TRBJ2-5, with 10 bases identical to TRBD2. The closer fit of TRBJ2-7 to the DNA end suggests the J call may be wrong. This CDR3 region has 14 residues. CDR1 and CDR2 (germline): MNHEY, SVGAGI. The CDR3 reads CASRQTSGFHEQYF. The CDR3 DNA reads TGTGCCAGCAGACAGACTAGCGGGTTCCACGAGCAGTACTTC.

Note on this clone: This CDR3 is also generated by other DNA sequences in the sample. The J gene is TRBJ2-3, the V gene TRBV5-1; D is ambiguous. Germline CDR1 reads SGHRS; CDR2 reads YFSETQ. The V end was cut by 4 bases, the J end by 1 base, with 10 bases between. The CDR3 sequence is 14 residues long. The CDR3 here is CASSLGSGTDTQYF. The DNA for the CDR3 is TGCGCCAGCAGCCTGGGGTCGGGCACAGATACGCAGTATTTT.

This clone occurred a few times. The chain uses TRBV7-2 and TRBJ2-5; 8 bases fit TRBD2. Germline V lookup: CDR1 SGHTA, CDR2 FQGNSA. V was pared by 5 bases and J by 4 bases, with 3 bases of the junction left unmatched. This CDR3 spans 13 amino acids. CDR3 sequence: CASSRGGAETQYF. The DNA of the CDR3 is TGTGCCAGCAGCCGGGGGGGAGCAGAGACCCAGTACTTC.